The rows below give T cell receptor beta chains drawn from one sample of a study of cytomegalovirus exposure and HLA in healthy donors. TCRdb's table, derived via immunoSEQ multiplex PCR, lists solely in-frame clones and lacks some. Here the sample table reports some 160,000 clones. Sequences were obtained from PBMCs. These receptors all stem from a young man in good health and CMV-seronegative. Both conserved end residues are part of each CDR3. A D gene is named only where the DNA matches it firmly.

D,J,V,DNA,CDR3
-,TRBJ2-1,TRBV7-8,TGTGCCAGCAGCTTGATCTCCCTCAGAATGGATGAGCAGTTCTTC,CASSLISLRMDEQFF
-,TRBJ2-7,TRBV7-4,TGTGCCAGCAGCCATTATTGGAGGAGCGGTCCAGAGCAGTACTTC,CASSHYWRSGPEQYF
TRBD2,TRBJ2-1,TRBV25-1,TGTGCCAGCAGTCCCATTCTAGCGGGAGGGGGTAATGAGCAGTTCTTC,CASSPILAGGGNEQFF
TRBD1,TRBJ2-6,TRBV7-9,TGTGCCAGCAGCTTAGCGTACACAGGGGGCTCTGGGGCCAACGTCCTGACTTTC,CASSLAYTGGSGANVLTF
TRBD1,TRBJ1-5,TRBV5-1,TGCGCCAGCAGCCCGACAGGGGTCGATCAGCCCCAGCATTTT,CASSPTGVDQPQHF
TRBD2,TRBJ2-3,TRBV4-3,TGCGCCAGCAGCCTCTCAGCGGGAGGCGCAGATACGCAGTATTTT,CASSLSAGGADTQYF
-,TRBJ2-7,TRBV5-1,TGCGCCAGCAGCTTGGCCGATATAGGACTCTACGAGCAGTACTTC,CASSLADIGLYEQYF
TRBD2,TRBJ2-2,TRBV15,TGTGCCACCAGCAGAGAGTCGGGGACCGGGGGGGACACCGGGGAGCTGTTTTTT,CATSRESGTGGDTGELFF
-,TRBJ1-5,TRBV7-3,TGTGCCAGCAGCTTAGGCAGGGGCCTCAATCAGCCCCAGCATTTT,CASSLGRGLNQPQHF
-,TRBJ2-1,TRBV28,TGTGCCAGCAGTTTACCGGGACATTTGAATGAGCAGTTCTTC,CASSLPGHLNEQFF
TRBD1,TRBJ1-2,TRBV30,TGTGCCTGGAGTCGGGACAGACCCTATGGCTACACCTTC,CAWSRDRPYGYTF
-,TRBJ2-7,TRBV5-1,TGCGCCAGCAGCTCCCAGTACGAGCAGTACTTC,CASSSQYEQYF
TRBD1,TRBJ1-1,TRBV6-4,TGTGCCAGCAGTGATCAGACAGGGGAGAACACTGAAGCTTTCTTT,CASSDQTGENTEAFF
TRBD2,TRBJ2-5,TRBV7-7,TGTGCCAGCAGCTTACGGACTAGCGGGATTGAGACCCAGTACTTC,CASSLRTSGIETQYF
-,TRBJ2-1,TRBV5-1,TGCGCCAGCAGCTTGACGGCCGGGACTCTCTTTGAGCAGTTCTTC,CASSLTAGTLFEQFF
TRBD1,TRBJ1-4,TRBV11-2,TGTGCCAGCAGCTCCAGGGGACAGAGAAATGAAAAACTGTTTTTT,CASSSRGQRNEKLFF
-,TRBJ1-1,TRBV9,TGTGCCAGCAGCCCAGGACAACAGGCCACTGAAGCTTTCTTT,CASSPGQQATEAFF
-,TRBJ1-5,TRBV19,TGTGCCAGTAGAGTTCTCGGGGGCAATCAGCCCCAGCATTTT,CASRVLGGNQPQHF